This T cell receptor beta chain came from a study of early T cells in non-severe SARS-CoV-2 infection. Study details: Sequencing was performed on bulk RNA from unsorted whole blood, leaving chains unpaired. Study results and caveats: VDJdb-based matching was biased toward anti-spike CD8 responses and missed private and CD4 specificities.

cDNA molecules, individually, were tagged with unique molecular identifiers. TCRdb reprocessed the 5' RACE reads via MiXCR and lists one record per CDR3 protein. The sample holds about 64,000 distinct CDR3 sequences, around 4.9% seen once. Trimming left V 0 bases short and J 3 bases short, with 10 bases between. Germline V CDR1 and CDR2: KGHDR, SFDVKD. The CDR3 is 15 residues long. This clonotype has at least ten counts. Its antigen is unidentified. The TCR sequence derives from an adult who was a healthcare worker with PCR-confirmed SARS-CoV-2 infection or an uninfected control (not recorded which). Sequencing input: whole blood. This chain uses TRBV24-1 with TRBJ2-5; D not certain. The CDR3 sequence: CATSDLPKGKETQYF. CDR3 DNA sequence: TGTGCCACCAGTGATTTGCCAAAGGGAAAAGAGACCCAGTACTTC.